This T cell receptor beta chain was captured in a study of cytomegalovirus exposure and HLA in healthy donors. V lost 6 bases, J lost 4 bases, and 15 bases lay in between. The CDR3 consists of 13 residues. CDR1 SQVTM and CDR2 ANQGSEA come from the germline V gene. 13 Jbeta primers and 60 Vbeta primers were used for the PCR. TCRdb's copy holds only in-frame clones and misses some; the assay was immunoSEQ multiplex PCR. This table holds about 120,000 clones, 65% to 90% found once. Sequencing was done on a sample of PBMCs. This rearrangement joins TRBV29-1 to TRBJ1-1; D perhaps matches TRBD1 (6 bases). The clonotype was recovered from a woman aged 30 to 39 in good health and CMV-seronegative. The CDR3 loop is CSVARGVSTEAFF. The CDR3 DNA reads TGCAGCGTGGCCAGGGGAGTGAGCACTGAAGCTTTCTTT.